This T cell receptor (beta chain) stems from a study of CD8 T cells in ankylosing spondylitis. The CDR3 contains 10 residues. In germline, CDR1 is DFQATT, CDR2 SNEGSKA (reference sequence). The germline V and J ends were trimmed by 3 bases and 10 bases, with 7 bases remaining between them. This clonotype was found many times. Via MiXCR, TCRdb re-called the 5' RACE reads, giving one row per CDR3 protein. The sample consists of 150,000 to 200,000 distinct CDR3 sequences, approximately 16% of them appearing once. The chain combines TRBV20-1 with TRBJ2-1; the D is unclear. Specimen: blood, either unsorted or a sorted T cell fraction (not recorded which). The TCR was taken from a male donor with ankylosing spondylitis or in good health (not recorded which). The CDR3 coding sequence is TGCAGTGCTAGCATCCTCGAGCAGTTCTTC. This codes for CSASILEQFF.